A selection of T cell receptor beta chains follows, all from one sample in a study of shared clonotypes between healthy human individuals. Measured with immunoSEQ multiplex PCR; TCRdb has only the in-frame clones, and not every one. The table lists fewer than 1.6 million clones, 98% to 99% of them singletons. Sequencing was performed on naive CD4+ T cells sorted from blood. These TCRs come from a man aged 25-40 years in good health. Each CDR3 is given with its conserved first and last residue. A D gene is named only where the DNA matches it firmly. Some rows mark clone size as missing; the rest say once, few, many or name a class of expanded clone.

TRBV5-1,TRBJ2-1,.,.,CASSLVGTVGYNEQFF,TGCGCCAGCAGCTTGGTAGGGACGGTTGGCTACAATGAGCAGTTCTTC
TRBV9,TRBJ2-2,.,TRBD2,CASSVVAGGTGELFF,TGTGCCAGCAGCGTAGTAGCGGGAGGCACCGGGGAGCTGTTTTTT
TRBV18,TRBJ2-7,.,TRBD2,CASVERDSYEQYF,TGTGCCAGCGTTGAGCGGGACTCCTACGAGCAGTACTTC
TRBV27,TRBJ1-1,.,.,CASSLRKGTEAFF,TGTGCCAGCAGTTTAAGAAAGGGCACTGAAGCTTTCTTT
TRBV2,TRBJ2-5,.,.,CASSGGGAQETQYF,TGTGCCAGCAGTGGAGGAGGGGCCCAAGAGACCCAGTACTTC
TRBV6-4,TRBJ1-4,.,.,CASSAPSSPQVIEKLFF,TGTGCCAGCAGTGCTCCATCTTCACCCCAGGTAATCGAAAAACTGTTTTTT
TRBV7-6,TRBJ1-3,.,.,CASSLAWTEGNTIYF,TGTGCCAGCAGCTTAGCTTGGACAGAAGGAAACACCATATATTTT
TRBV5-1,TRBJ2-7,once,TRBD1,CASSHRQGPYEQYF,TGCGCCAGCAGCCATCGACAGGGGCCCTACGAGCAGTACTTC
TRBV25-1,TRBJ2-1,.,.,CASSSTGFIDSYNEQFF,TGTGCCAGCAGCTCAACAGGGTTCATTGACTCCTACAATGAGCAGTTCTTC
TRBV15,TRBJ2-1,.,TRBD1,CATSRGRQGKRFF,TGTGCCACCAGCAGAGGTCGACAGGGTAAGCGGTTCTTC
TRBV29-1,TRBJ2-7,.,TRBD1,CSVAYHGTGVIEQYF,TGCAGCGTTGCTTATCACGGGACAGGGGTAATCGAGCAGTACTTC
TRBV2,TRBJ2-4,.,.,CASSPGLNIQYF,TGTGCCAGCAGTCCGGGACTGAACATTCAGTACTTC
TRBV11-1,TRBJ2-5,once,TRBD1,CASSYGTGTETQYF,TGTGCCAGCAGCTACGGGACAGGGACAGAGACCCAGTACTTC
TRBV10-3,TRBJ2-1,.,.,CAISVGLQAYNEQFF,TGTGCCATCAGTGTGGGACTCCAAGCCTACAATGAGCAGTTCTTC
TRBV27,TRBJ2-1,.,TRBD2,CASRGSKALAGGYNEQFF,TGTGCCAGCAGGGGGTCCAAGGCTCTAGCGGGAGGCTACAATGAGCAGTTCTTC
TRBV28,TRBJ2-2,once,TRBD2,CASSLASGREYGGELFF,TGTGCCAGCAGTTTGGCTAGCGGGAGGGAGTACGGCGGGGAGCTGTTTTTT
TRBV2,TRBJ1-2,.,TRBD1,CASRGQGGYGYTF,TGTGCCAGCAGGGGACAGGGGGGCTATGGCTACACCTTC
TRBV29-1,TRBJ2-1,.,.,CSGSRFNEQFF,TGCAGCGGTTCACGATTCAATGAGCAGTTCTTC
TRBV19,TRBJ2-1,once,TRBD2,CASSKVAGVLEQFF,TGTGCCAGTAGTAAGGTAGCGGGAGTACTTGAGCAGTTCTTC
TRBV29-1,TRBJ2-5,.,.,CSVGQSDQETQYF,TGCAGCGTCGGACAGTCAGATCAAGAGACCCAGTACTTC
TRBV11-3,TRBJ2-1,.,.,CASSPRASSYNEQFF,TGTGCCAGCAGCCCTCGGGCGAGCTCCTACAATGAGCAGTTCTTC
TRBV5-1,TRBJ2-2,.,TRBD2,CASSRTSGNTGELFF,TGCGCCAGCAGCCGGACTAGCGGGAACACCGGGGAGCTGTTTTTT
TRBV9,TRBJ1-1,once,.,CASSEVTEAFF,TGTGCCAGCAGCGAAGTGACTGAAGCTTTCTTT
TRBV19,TRBJ2-1,.,TRBD2,CASNLLGGAGGWNEQFF,TGTGCCAGTAATCTTCTTGGCGGAGCGGGAGGGTGGAATGAGCAGTTCTTC
TRBV6-5,TRBJ1-3,.,.,CASSYSRGAGGNTIYF,TGTGCCAGCAGTTACTCACGGGGGGCAGGTGGAAACACCATATATTTT
TRBV10-3,TRBJ2-2,.,TRBD2,CAISVSSGTNTGELFF,TGTGCCATCAGTGTCTCTAGCGGGACAAACACCGGGGAGCTGTTTTTT
TRBV7-2,TRBJ2-2,.,.,CASSLGVSNTGELFF,TGTGCCAGCAGCTTAGGTGTCTCTAACACCGGGGAGCTGTTTTTT
TRBV9,TRBJ1-2,.,TRBD1,CASSAQGAQNYGYTF,TGTGCCAGCAGCGCCCAGGGGGCGCAGAACTATGGCTACACCTTC
TRBV25-1,TRBJ2-1,.,TRBD2,CASSWGSGRAVDEQFF,TGTGCCAGCAGTTGGGGAAGCGGGAGGGCCGTAGATGAGCAGTTCTTC
TRBV28,TRBJ1-1,.,.,CASRSSIRTRNEAFF,TGTGCCAGCAGGTCATCGATCAGGACCAGGAATGAAGCTTTCTTT
TRBV30,TRBJ1-5,.,.,CAWSKGLNNQPQHF,TGTGCCTGGAGTAAAGGGTTGAACAATCAGCCCCAGCATTTT
TRBV7-8,TRBJ2-1,.,TRBD1,CASSPRQASPRGEQFF,TGTGCCAGCAGCCCTCGACAGGCGAGCCCCAGGGGGGAGCAGTTCTTC
TRBV25-1,TRBJ2-1,.,TRBD1,CASSEIGGDNEQFF,TGTGCCAGCAGTGAAATAGGGGGCGACAATGAGCAGTTCTTC
TRBV7-2,TRBJ2-5,.,.,CASSSPNRLETQYF,TGTGCCAGCAGCTCTCCTAATCGTCTAGAGACCCAGTACTTC
TRBV5-1,TRBJ2-1,.,TRBD2,CASLGGLAVSASNEQFF,TGCGCCAGCCTGGGGGGACTAGCGGTCTCCGCTAGCAATGAGCAGTTCTTC
TRBV2,TRBJ2-1,.,TRBD2,CASSEERLAGGPGEQFF,TGTGCCAGCAGTGAAGAAAGACTAGCGGGAGGGCCCGGTGAGCAGTTCTTC
TRBV30,TRBJ2-1,.,TRBD2,CAWRSSGRPPYNEQFF,TGTGCCTGGAGATCTAGCGGGAGGCCCCCCTACAATGAGCAGTTCTTC